These 18 T cell receptor beta chains were all obtained from the same sample, sequenced in a study of a mutant IDH1 vaccine in newly diagnosed glioma (dated by TCRdb to the early 2020s). To prepare the library, the immunoSEQ multiplex PCR assay was applied. TCRdb mirrors the immuneACCESS table, restricted to in-frame sequences. Some clones are absent from its copies; in checked studies, under half trace to an unresolved V gene, and the reason for the others is unknown. Here the sample has tens of thousands of clones; 65% occur a single time. In total, the top ten clones hold about 5% of the sample. Their specific antigens are unknown. Interpreted using the paper, the time point label stands for: week 47, end of study. Each vaccine dose was 300 ug of a 20-mer mutant IDH1 peptide in Montanide, given subcutaneously with topical imiquimod. Sequenced material: peripheral blood mononuclear cells (PBMCs), taken from a glioma patient whose treatment included an IDH1 peptide vaccine. The receptors originated from a man aged 40-50 years with glioma. Some clones in this sample may be carry-over from other donors' samples.

The rearrangement links TRBV19 to TRBJ2-2, with 7 positions matching TRBD1. The germline CDR1 and CDR2 sequences are LNHDA and SQIVND (reference sequence). V dropped 7 bases and J dropped 3; count of bases not matched to a gene: 11. This CDR3 has 16 residues. The CDR3 bases are TGTGCCAGTAATACAGGGGCCCTCCTTTACACCGGGGAGCTGTTTTTT. Translated: CASNTGALLYTGELFF.

DNA for the CDR3: TGTGCCAGCAGTTACCTAGACGGATACGAGCAGTACTTC. Its protein product is CASSYLDGYEQYF. J is TRBJ2-7 and V is TRBV6-6; D gene unclear. From germline, CDR1 is MNHNY and CDR2 SVGAGI (reference sequence). V lost 2 bases, J lost 4 bases, and 9 bases lay in between. The CDR3 covers 13 residues.

V gene TRBV7-9 combines with J gene TRBJ2-7; TRBD2 matches at 10 bases. V lost 3 bases and J lost 3; bases outside the gene matches: 2. CDR1 and CDR2 from the germline V gene are SEHNR and FQNEAQ (reference sequence). The CDR3 runs to 14 residues. The CDR3 DNA reads TGTGCCAGCAGCTTTAGCGGGGGGAACTACGAGCAGTACTTC. Translation: CASSFSGGNYEQYF.

The rearrangement joins TRBV29-1 to TRBJ2-1; D gene ambiguous. Germline values: CDR1 SQVTM, CDR2 ANQGSEA. The CDR3 contains 14 residues. The V end lost 5 bases, the J end lost 6 bases, and 17 bases lay between the germline ends. The CDR3 loop reads CSVLRTTDLNEQFF. The CDR3 coding sequence is TGCAGCGTTCTCAGGACGACCGACCTCAATGAGCAGTTCTTC.

V and J are TRBV7-9 and TRBJ1-5; D is possibly TRBD1 (6 bases). The CDR3 runs 16 residues. The germline V and J ends were trimmed by 5 bases and 7 bases, with 21 bases remaining between them. CDR1 SEHNR and CDR2 FQNEAQ come from the germline V gene (reference sequence). CDR3 nucleotide sequence: TGTGCCAGCAGCATGCAGGGGACGGGGTCACGACAGCCCCAGCATTTT. Protein product: CASSMQGTGSRQPQHF.

V and J are TRBV6-5 and TRBJ2-7; possibly TRBD2 for D (5 bases). The CDR3 totals 15 residues. The germline V and J ends were trimmed by 2 bases and 2 bases, with 13 bases remaining between them. Germline V gives CDR1 MNHEY, CDR2 SVGAGI. CDR3 in DNA: TGTGCCAGCAGTTACGGACTTTCATCGACCTACGAGCAGTACTTC. Encoded protein: CASSYGLSSTYEQYF.

The gene calls are TRBV19 and TRBJ2-4; TRBD1 matches at 8 bases. V trimming: 4 bases; J trimming: 1 base; junction bases outside the gene matches: 6. CDR3 length equals 16 residues. In germline, CDR1 is LNHDA, CDR2 SQIVND (reference sequence). The CDR3: CASSRTGGFAKNIQYF. The CDR3 DNA reads as TGTGCCAGTAGTAGAACAGGGGGGTTTGCCAAAAACATTCAGTACTTC.

The chain recombines TRBV6-5 with TRBJ1-6; 8 bases map to TRBD1. CDR3 length: 13 amino acids. J lost 9 bases, V lost 6 bases, and 4 bases had no gene match. Germline V gene data show CDR1 as MNHEY and CDR2 as SVGAGI. This CDR3 reads CASSPDRGSPLHF. The DNA for the CDR3 is TGTGCCAGCAGCCCCGACAGGGGTTCACCCCTCCACTTT.

Only a few counts were recorded for this clone. The V and J genes are TRBV5-4 and TRBJ2-7; 10 nucleotides agree with TRBD2. Germline V gene data show CDR1 as SGHNT and CDR2 as YYREEE (reference sequence). The ends lost 1 base at V and 3 bases at J; junction bases unmatched: 4. This CDR3 has 15 residues. In nucleotides, the CDR3 is TGTGCCAGCAGCTTGTCGGGACTAGCGAACTACGAGCAGTACTTC. Translating it yields CASSLSGLANYEQYF.

This clone appeared once. The chain combines TRBV5-1 with TRBJ2-4; maybe TRBD2 (5 bases). Trimming took off 4 bases at V and 1 base at J, with 9 bases between the two ends. The germline V gene encodes CDR1 SGHRS and CDR2 YFSETQ. The CDR3 contains 14 residues. CDR3 nucleotides: TGCGCCAGCAGCGGACTTGGCGCCAAAAACATTCAGTACTTC. This gives the protein CASSGLGAKNIQYF.

This chain joins TRBV29-1 and TRBJ2-3, with a tentative D call TRBD2 (6 bases). Between the trimmed V and J ends, which lost 1 base and 5 bases, there was a span of 10 bases. Germline V lookup: CDR1 SQVTM, CDR2 ANQGSEA. The CDR3 extends over 13 amino acids. The CDR3 is CSVEAGVGDTQYF. In DNA form, the CDR3 reads TGCAGCGTTGAAGCGGGGGTCGGAGATACGCAGTATTTT.

In its sample, this clone was seen a few times. The genes are TRBV7-9 and TRBJ1-2; maybe TRBD1 (5 bases). Germline V gene lookup returns CDR1 SEHNR and CDR2 FQNEAQ (reference sequence). V was trimmed by 5 bases and J by 8 bases, leaving 15 bases between them. CDR3 length equals 13 residues. DNA of the CDR3: TGTGCCAGCAGCCCCGGGACCGCTGACGGCTACACCTTC. Its translation: CASSPGTADGYTF.

The chain is built from TRBV7-8 and TRBJ1-2; a weak D match, TRBD1 (6 bases). The V end was cut by 6 bases, the J end by 4 bases, with 21 bases between. Germline values: CDR1 SGHVS, CDR2 FQNEAQ. The CDR3 runs 16 residues. Written as DNA, the CDR3 is TGTGCCAGCAGGCAGGGATACAGGGACGGCATCTATGGCTACACCTTC. Encoded protein: CASRQGYRDGIYGYTF.

In this sample, this clone turned up a few times. CDR3 sequence: CASSLALTGYGYTF. CDR3 coding DNA: TGTGCCAGCAGCTTGGCCCTGACAGGCTATGGCTACACCTTC. This chain uses TRBV5-4 with TRBJ1-2; tentatively, D is TRBD1 (6 bases). Deletions cut 0 bases from V and 4 bases from J, with 10 bases between. The CDR3 contains 14 residues. Germline V gene data show CDR1 as SGHNT and CDR2 as YYREEE (reference sequence).

This clone was observed a few times. The chain recombines TRBV19 with TRBJ1-2; perhaps TRBD1 as D (5 bases). Trimming shortened V by 6 bases and J by 5 bases, and 13 bases separated the two germline ends. This CDR3 has 13 residues. Germline CDR1 LNHDA, CDR2 SQIVND (reference sequence). In DNA, the CDR3 is TGTGCCAGTAGATTCATTGGGGGGTATGGCTACACCTTC. This sequence encodes CASRFIGGYGYTF. The full variable domain, with the rest looked up from reference TRBV19 and TRBJ1-2, is DGGITQSPKYLFRKEGQNVTLSCEQNLNHDAMYWYRQDPGQGLRLIYYSQIVNDFQKGDIAEGYSVSREKKESFPLTVTSAQKNPTAFYLCASRFIGGYGYTFGSGTRLTVV.

The CDR3 DNA is TGTGCCAGTAGCTCCCCTCCCCGGGGTGAAAAACTGTTTTTT. Translating it yields CASSSPPRGEKLFF. The chain joins TRBV19 to TRBJ1-4; D not resolved. CDR1 is LNHDA, CDR2 SQIVND, per germline (reference sequence). The CDR3 covers 14 residues. With 6 bases removed from V and 7 bases from J, the gap between germline ends came to 15 bases. Full variable domain (missing parts from reference TRBV19 and TRBJ1-4): DGGITQSPKYLFRKEGQNVTLSCEQNLNHDAMYWYRQDPGQGLRLIYYSQIVNDFQKGDIAEGYSVSREKKESFPLTVTSAQKNPTAFYLCASSSPPRGEKLFFGSGTQLSVL.

The chain is built from TRBV5-6 and TRBJ2-2; perhaps TRBD1 as D (6 bases). The V and J ends lost 3 bases and 1 base respectively, with 10 bases between them. CDR1 SGHDT and CDR2 YYEEEE come from the germline V gene. This CDR3 region has 15 residues. CDR3 in DNA: TGTGCCAGCAGCTCTGTGGACAGGAACACCGGGGAGCTGTTTTTT. It specifies CASSSVDRNTGELFF.

This chain links TRBV7-2 with TRBJ2-2, with 8 nucleotides matching TRBD2. Looked up from germline, CDR1 is SGHTA and CDR2 is FQGNSA. This CDR3 has 17 amino acids. V shed 1 base and J 6 bases; nucleotides not matched to a gene: 10. The CDR3 DNA reads TGTGCCAGCAGCTTAGGGTCCGGGACTAGGGTCGCCGGGGAGCTGTTTTTT. Its protein is CASSLGSGTRVAGELFF.